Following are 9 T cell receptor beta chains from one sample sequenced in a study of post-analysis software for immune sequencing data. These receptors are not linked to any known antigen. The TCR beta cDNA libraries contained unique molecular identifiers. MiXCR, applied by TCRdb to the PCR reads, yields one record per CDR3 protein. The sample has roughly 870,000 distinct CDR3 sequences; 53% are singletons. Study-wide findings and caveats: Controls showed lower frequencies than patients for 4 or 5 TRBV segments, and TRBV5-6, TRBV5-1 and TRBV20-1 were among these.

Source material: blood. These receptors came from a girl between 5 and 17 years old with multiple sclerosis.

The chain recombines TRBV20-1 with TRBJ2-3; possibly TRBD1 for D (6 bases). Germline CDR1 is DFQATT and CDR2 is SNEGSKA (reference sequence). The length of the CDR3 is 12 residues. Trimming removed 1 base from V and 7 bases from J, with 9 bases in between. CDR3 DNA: TGCAGTGCTAGAGGGCAGGGGAATACGCAGTATTTT. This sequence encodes CSARGQGNTQYF.

In DNA form, the CDR3 reads TGTGCCAGCACCGGACTAGCGGGAGGTTTGTATGTGCAGTACTTC. The encoded protein is CASTGLAGGLYVQYF. The V and J genes are TRBV6-6 and TRBJ2-4; 14 positions agree with TRBD2. This CDR3 spans 15 amino acids. V was clipped by 7 bases and J by 13 bases; unmatched bases: 12. Germline lookup yields CDR1 MNHNY and CDR2 SVGAGI (reference sequence).

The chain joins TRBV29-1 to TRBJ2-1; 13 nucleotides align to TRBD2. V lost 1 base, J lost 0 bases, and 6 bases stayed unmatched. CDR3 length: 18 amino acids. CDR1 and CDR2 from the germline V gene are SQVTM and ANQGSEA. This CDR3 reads CSVEGTSGGRSSYNEQFF. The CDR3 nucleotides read TGCAGCGTTGAAGGGACTAGCGGGGGACGGAGCTCCTACAATGAGCAGTTCTTC.

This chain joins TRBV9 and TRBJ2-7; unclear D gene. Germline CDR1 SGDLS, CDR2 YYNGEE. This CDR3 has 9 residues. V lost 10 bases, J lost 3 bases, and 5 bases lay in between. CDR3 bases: TGTGCCTCGTTCTACGAGCAGTACTTC. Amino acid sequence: CASFYEQYF.

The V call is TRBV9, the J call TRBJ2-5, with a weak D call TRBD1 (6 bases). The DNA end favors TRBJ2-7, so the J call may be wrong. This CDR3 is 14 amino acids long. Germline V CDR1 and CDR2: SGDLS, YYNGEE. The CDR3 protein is CASSETDRTYEQYF. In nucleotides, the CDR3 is TGTGCCAGCAGCGAGACGGACAGAACCTACGAGCAGTACTTC.

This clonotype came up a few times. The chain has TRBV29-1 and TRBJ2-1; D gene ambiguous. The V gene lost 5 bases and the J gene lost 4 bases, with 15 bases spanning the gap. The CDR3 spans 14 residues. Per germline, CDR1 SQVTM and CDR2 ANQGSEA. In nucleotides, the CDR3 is TGCAGCGTTACTTTGGAGTCCCGTTACAATGAGCAGTTCTTC. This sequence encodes CSVTLESRYNEQFF.

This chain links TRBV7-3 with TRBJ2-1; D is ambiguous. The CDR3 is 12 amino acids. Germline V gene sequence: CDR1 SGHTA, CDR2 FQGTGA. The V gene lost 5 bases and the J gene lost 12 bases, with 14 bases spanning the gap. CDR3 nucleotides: TGTGCCAGCAGCCCCCTTCAAGGTCGGCAGTTCTTC. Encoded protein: CASSPLQGRQFF.

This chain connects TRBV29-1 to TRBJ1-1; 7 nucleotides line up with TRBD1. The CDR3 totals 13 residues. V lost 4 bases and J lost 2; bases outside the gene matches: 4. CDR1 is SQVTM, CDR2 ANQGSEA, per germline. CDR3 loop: CSVVRTGNTEAFF. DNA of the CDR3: TGCAGCGTTGTTAGGACAGGAAACACTGAAGCTTTCTTT.

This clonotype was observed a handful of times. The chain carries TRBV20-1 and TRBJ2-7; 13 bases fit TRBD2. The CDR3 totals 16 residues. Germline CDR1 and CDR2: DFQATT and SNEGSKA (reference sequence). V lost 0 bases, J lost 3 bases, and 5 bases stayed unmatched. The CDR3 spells CSARDTRTSGSYEQYF. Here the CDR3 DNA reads TGCAGTGCTAGAGATACCCGGACTAGCGGGAGCTACGAGCAGTACTTC.